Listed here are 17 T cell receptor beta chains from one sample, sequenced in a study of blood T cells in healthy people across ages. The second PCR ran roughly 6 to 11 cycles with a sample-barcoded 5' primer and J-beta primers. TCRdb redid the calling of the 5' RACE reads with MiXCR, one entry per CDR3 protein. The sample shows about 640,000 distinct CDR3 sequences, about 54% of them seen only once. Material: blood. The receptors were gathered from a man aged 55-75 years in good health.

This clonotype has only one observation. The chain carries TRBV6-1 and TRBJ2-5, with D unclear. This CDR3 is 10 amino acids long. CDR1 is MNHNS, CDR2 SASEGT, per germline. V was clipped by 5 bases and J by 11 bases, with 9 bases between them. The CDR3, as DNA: TGTGCCAGCAGTCTGGTCACGCAGTACTTC. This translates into CASSLVTQYF.

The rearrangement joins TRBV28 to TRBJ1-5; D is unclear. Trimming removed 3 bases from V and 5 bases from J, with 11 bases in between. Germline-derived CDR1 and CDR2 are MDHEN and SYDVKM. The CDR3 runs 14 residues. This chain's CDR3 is CASSLERADQPQHF. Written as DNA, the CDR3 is TGTGCCAGCAGTTTGGAAAGGGCGGATCAGCCCCAGCATTTT.

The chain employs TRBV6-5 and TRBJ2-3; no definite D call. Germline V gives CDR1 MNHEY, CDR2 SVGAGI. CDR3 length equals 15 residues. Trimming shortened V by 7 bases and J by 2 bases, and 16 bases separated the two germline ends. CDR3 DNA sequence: TGTGCCAGCACACCAGCCGCACTATACACAGATACGCAGTATTTT. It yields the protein CASTPAALYTDTQYF.

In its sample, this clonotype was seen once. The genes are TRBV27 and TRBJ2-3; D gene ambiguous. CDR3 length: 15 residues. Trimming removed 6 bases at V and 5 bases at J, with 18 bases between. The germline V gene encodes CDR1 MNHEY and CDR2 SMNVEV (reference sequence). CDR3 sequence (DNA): TGTGCCAGCAGGCCCTCCTGGGCAGGCATAGATACGCAGTATTTT. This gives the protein CASRPSWAGIDTQYF.

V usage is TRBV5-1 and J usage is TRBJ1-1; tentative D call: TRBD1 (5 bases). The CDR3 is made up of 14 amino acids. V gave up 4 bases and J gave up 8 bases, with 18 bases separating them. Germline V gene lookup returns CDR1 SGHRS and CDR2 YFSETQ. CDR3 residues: CASSPTTGSLEAFF. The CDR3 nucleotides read TGCGCCAGCAGCCCAACCACAGGCTCCCTGGAAGCTTTCTTT.

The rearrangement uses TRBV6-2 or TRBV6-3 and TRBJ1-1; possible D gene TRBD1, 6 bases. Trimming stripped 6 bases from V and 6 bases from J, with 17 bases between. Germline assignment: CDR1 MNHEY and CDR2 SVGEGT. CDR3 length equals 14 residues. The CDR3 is CASRPGQLRAEAFF. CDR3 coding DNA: TGTGCCAGCAGGCCCGGACAGTTAAGAGCTGAAGCTTTCTTT.

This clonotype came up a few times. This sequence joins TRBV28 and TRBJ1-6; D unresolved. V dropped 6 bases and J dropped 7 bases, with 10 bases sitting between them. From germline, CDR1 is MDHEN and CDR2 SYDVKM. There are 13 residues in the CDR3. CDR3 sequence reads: CASSGGLNSPLHF. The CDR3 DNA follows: TGTGCCAGCAGCGGCGGACTGAATTCACCCCTCCACTTT.

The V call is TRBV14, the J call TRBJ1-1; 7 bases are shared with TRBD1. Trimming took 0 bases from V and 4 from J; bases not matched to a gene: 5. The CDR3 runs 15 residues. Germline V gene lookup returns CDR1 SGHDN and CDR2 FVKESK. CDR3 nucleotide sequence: TGTGCCAGCAGCCAAGATACAGGGGAATTCACTGAAGCTTTCTTT. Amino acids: CASSQDTGEFTEAFF.

CDR3 amino acids: CASSVGSPNTGELFF. CDR3 DNA: TGTGCCAGCAGCGTGGGGTCACCGAACACCGGGGAGCTGTTTTTT. The genes are TRBV9 and TRBJ2-2; D gene uncertain. Trimming removed 2 bases at V and 0 bases at J, with 8 bases between. This CDR3 spans 15 amino acids. CDR1 and CDR2 from the germline V gene are SGDLS and YYNGEE. The entire variable domain, with the rest obtained from reference TRBV9 and TRBJ2-2, is as follows: DSGVTQTPKHLITATGQRVTLRCSPRSGDLSVYWYQQSLDQGLQFLIQYYNGEERAKGNILERFSAQQFPDLHSELNLSSLELGDSALYFCASSVGSPNTGELFFGEGSRLTVL.

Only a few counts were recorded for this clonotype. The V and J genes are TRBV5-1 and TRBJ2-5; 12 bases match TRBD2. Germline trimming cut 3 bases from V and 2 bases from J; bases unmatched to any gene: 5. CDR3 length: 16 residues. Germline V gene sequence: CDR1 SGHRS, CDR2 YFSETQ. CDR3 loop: CASSWGLAGIQETQYF. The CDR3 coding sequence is TGCGCCAGCAGCTGGGGACTAGCGGGTATACAAGAGACCCAGTACTTC.

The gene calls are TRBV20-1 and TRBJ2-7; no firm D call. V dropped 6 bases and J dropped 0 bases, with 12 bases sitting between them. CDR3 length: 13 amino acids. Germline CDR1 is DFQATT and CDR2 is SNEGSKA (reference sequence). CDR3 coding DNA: TGCAGTGCGTCGGTGACGGCCTCCTACGAGCAGTACTTC. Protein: CSASVTASYEQYF.

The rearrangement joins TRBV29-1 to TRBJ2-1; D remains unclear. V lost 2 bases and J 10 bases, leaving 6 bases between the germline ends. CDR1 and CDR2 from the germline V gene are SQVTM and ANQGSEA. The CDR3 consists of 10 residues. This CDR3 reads CSVESPEQFF. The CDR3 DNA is TGCAGCGTTGAATCCCCCGAGCAGTTCTTC.

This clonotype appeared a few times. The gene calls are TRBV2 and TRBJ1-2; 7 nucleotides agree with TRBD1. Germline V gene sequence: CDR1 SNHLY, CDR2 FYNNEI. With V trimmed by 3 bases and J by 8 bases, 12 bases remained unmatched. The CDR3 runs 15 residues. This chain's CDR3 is CASSDLDRKFGGYTF. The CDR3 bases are TGTGCCAGCAGTGACTTGGACAGGAAATTTGGGGGCTACACCTTC.

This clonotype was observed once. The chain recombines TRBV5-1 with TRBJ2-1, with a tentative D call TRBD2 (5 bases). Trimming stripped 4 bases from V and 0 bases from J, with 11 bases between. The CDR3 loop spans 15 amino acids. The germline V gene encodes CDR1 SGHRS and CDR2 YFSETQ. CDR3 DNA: TGCGCCAGCAGCCAACTAGAGAGCTCCTACAATGAGCAGTTCTTC. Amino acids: CASSQLESSYNEQFF. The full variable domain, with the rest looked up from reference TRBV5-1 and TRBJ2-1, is KAGVTQTPRYLIKTRGQQVTLSCSPISGHRSVSWYQQTPGQGLQFLFEYFSETQRNKGNFPGRFSGRQFSNSRSEMNVSTLELGDSALYLCASSQLESSYNEQFFGPGTRLTVL.

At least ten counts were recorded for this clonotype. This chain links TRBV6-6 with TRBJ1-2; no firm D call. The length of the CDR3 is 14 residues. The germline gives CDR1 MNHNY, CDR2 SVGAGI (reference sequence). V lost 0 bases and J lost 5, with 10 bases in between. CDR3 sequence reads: CASSYSAGQYGYTF. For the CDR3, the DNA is TGTGCCAGCAGTTACTCCGCTGGGCAATATGGCTACACCTTC.

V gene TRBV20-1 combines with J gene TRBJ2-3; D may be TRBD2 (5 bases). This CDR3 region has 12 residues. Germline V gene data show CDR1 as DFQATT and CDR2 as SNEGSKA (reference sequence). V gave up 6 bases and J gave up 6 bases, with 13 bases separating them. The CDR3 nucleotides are TGCAGTGCCTCACTTGGGGAGGATACGCAGTATTTT. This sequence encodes CSASLGEDTQYF.

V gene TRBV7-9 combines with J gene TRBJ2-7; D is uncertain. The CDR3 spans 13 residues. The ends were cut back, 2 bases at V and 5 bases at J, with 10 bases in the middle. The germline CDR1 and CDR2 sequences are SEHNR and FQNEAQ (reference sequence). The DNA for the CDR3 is TGTGCCAGCAGCTTATGGGGATCCGACGAGCAGTACTTC. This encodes CASSLWGSDEQYF.